The sequence of this TCR beta chain was determined in a study of Graves' ophthalmopathy and Graves' hyperthyroidism. RNA transcripts were the source from which TCR beta CDR3 regions were amplified. HTBI-primed RT-PCR formed the first round, and a multiplex PCR formed the second. TCRdb re-called the multiplex PCR reads with MiXCR, one entry per CDR3 protein. The sample lists roughly 500,000 distinct CDR3 sequences, roughly an eighth seen once, with 9.8% in the top ten. Many counts were recorded for this clonotype. Its matching antigen is unknown. General study results and limits: Blood also contained most of the expanded thyroid clonotypes above 0.001 frequency.

The specimen was blood. The receptor was isolated from a woman between 25 and 40 years old with Graves' ophthalmopathy.

CDR3 amino acids: CASSLNAGKNTEAFF. The CDR3 DNA reads as TGTGCCAGCAGCTTAAACGCCGGGAAGAACACTGAAGCTTTCTTT. The V call is TRBV7-3, the J call TRBJ1-1; unclear D gene. Trimming stripped 1 base from V and 1 base from J, with 10 bases between. Germline V gene sequence: CDR1 SGHTA, CDR2 FQGTGA. The CDR3 runs 15 residues.